This paragraph reports one TCR beta chain. The target antigen is unknown. Sequenced by immunoSEQ multiplex PCR; TCRdb stores in-frame clones only, minus some. The repertoire holds 55,000 to 90,000 clones, around 88% seen once, with roughly 2.4% in the top ten. Exclusion of a patient followed from autoimmune disease history or systemic immunosuppression. The ends were cut back, 6 bases at V and 0 bases at J, with 15 bases in the middle. The CDR3 has 16 amino acids. From germline, CDR1 is LNHDA and CDR2 SQIVND (reference sequence). These data originate in a study of OX40 agonist ivuxolimab in advanced cancers. Background on the study: Ivuxolimab, which is an agonistic anti-OX40 (CD134) antibody, was administered to the patients. Treatment received earlier with anti-PD-1, anti-PD-L1 or anti-CTLA-4 agents was allowed, and 40% had some.

Broader study findings: Expanded clones belonging to CD8+ T cells outnumbered, on average, those of CD4+.

This receptor was obtained from an adult with an advanced solid tumor such as melanoma, head and neck, liver or kidney cancer. Material: CD4+ or CD8+ T cells sorted from blood, obtained in a trial of the OX40 agonist ivuxolimab. This chain connects TRBV19 to TRBJ1-3; D is perhaps TRBD1 (5 bases). This CDR3 is CASSDPGRLSGNTIYF. The CDR3 coding sequence is TGTGCCAGTAGCGATCCGGGACGGCTCTCTGGAAACACCATATATTTT.